Included here is one T cell receptor beta chain sequence, with context. What it binds is not known. The data originate from a study of shared clonotypes between healthy human individuals. The CDR3 spans 18 residues. V shed 1 base, J shed 7 bases, and the junction held 12 bases outside the gene matches. The V gene's germline CDR1 is SGHRS and CDR2 YFSETQ. A deep-level run was used for the assay. The data were produced by immunoSEQ multiplex PCR, yet TCRdb's version contains in-frame clones alone and is incomplete. The sample includes roughly 700,000 clones, roughly 70% of them seen just once. Study-wide findings and caveats: In having few donors, the study represented limited genetic and exposure-history diversity. Sharing of clonotypes among donors was expected to vary with sequencing depth. Incompleteness in sorted-subset sequencing, despite large depth, was shown by rarefaction.

The receptor was derived from a woman younger than 45 in good health. The sequenced material came from memory CD4+ T cells sorted from blood. Subset in this sample: CD45RA-negative fraction. V and J are TRBV5-1 and TRBJ2-1, with TRBD1 matching 12 bases. The CDR3 is CASSLLVSGTGGRNEQFF. DNA of the CDR3: TGCGCCAGCAGCTTGCTAGTTTCGGGGACAGGGGGCCGGAATGAGCAGTTCTTC.